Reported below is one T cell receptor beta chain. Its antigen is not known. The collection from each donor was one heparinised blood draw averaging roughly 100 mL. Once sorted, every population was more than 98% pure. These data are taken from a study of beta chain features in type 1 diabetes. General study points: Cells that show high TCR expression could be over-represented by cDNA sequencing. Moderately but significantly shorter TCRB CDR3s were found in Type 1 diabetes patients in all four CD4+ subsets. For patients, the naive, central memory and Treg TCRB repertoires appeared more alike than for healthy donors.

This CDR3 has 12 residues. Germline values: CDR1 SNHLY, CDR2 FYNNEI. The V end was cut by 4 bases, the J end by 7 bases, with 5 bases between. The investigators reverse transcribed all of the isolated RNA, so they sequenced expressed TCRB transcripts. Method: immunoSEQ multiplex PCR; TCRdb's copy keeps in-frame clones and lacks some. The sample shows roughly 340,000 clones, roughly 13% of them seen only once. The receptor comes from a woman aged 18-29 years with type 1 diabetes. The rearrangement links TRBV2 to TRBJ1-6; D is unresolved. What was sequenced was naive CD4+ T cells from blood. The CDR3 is CASSGRNSPLHF. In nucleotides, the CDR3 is TGTGCCAGCAGTGGGCGGAATTCACCCCTCCACTTT.